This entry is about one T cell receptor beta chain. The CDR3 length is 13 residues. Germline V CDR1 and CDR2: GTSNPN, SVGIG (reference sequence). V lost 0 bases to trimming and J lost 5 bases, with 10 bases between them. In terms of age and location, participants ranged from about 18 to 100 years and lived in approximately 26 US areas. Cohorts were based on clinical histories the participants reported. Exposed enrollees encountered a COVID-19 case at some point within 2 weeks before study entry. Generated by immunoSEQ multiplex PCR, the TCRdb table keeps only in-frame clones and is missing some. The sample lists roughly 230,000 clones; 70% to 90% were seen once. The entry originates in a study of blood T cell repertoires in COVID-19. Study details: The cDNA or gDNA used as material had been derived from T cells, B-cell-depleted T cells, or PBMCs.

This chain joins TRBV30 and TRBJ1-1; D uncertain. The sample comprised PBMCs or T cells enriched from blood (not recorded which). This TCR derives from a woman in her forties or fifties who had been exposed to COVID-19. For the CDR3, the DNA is TGTGCCTGGAGTGTAGAGGTGGAAACTGAAGCTTTCTTT. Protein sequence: CAWSVEVETEAFF. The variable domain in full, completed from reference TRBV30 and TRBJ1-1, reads SQTIHQWPATLVQPVGSPLSLECTVEGTSNPNLYWYRQAAGRGLQLLFYSVGIGQISSEVPQNLSASRPQDRQFILSSKKLLLSDSGFYLCAWSVEVETEAFFGQGTRLTVV.